These 22 T cell receptor beta chains were all obtained from the same sample, sequenced in a study of CD8+ T cells in alopecia areata (dated by TCRdb to 2016 to 2019). Sample time point, as interpreted from the label and publication: about 25 weeks on oral tofacitinib. In the paper's terms, the treatment or condition label means: oral pan-JAK inhibitor, 5-10 mg twice daily. Library generation was performed with the immunoSEQ multiplex PCR assay. To provide template for TCR sequencing, every sample had RNA extracted and reverse transcribed into cDNA. In TCRdb, the immuneACCESS table is reduced to in-frame sequences with V and J assigned. These tables do not hold every clone; where another copy was compared, an unresolved V gene accounts for under half, and the others remain unexplained. The sample records around 100,000 clones, about 40% of which are singletons. More than 15% of the sample comes from the top ten.

The specimen comprised CD8+ T cells sorted from blood, sampled at week 24, from a patient treated with tofacitinib. These receptors were obtained from a human donor with alopecia areata.

This clone was observed a few times. The gene calls are TRBV5-6 and TRBJ2-7; possibly TRBD2 for D (5 bases). This CDR3 has 12 amino acids. CDR1 and CDR2 (germline): SGHDT, YYEEEE. V lost 4 bases and J 7 bases, leaving 12 bases between the germline ends. The CDR3 DNA reads TGTGCCAGCAGCCCAGGTACGGGGGAGCAGTACTTC. This translates into CASSPGTGEQYF.

The genes are TRBV6-5 and TRBJ2-7, with D maybe TRBD2 (6 bases). With 5 bases removed from V and 3 bases from J, the gap between germline ends came to 14 bases. This CDR3 comprises 14 residues. The germline CDR1 and CDR2 sequences are MNHEY and SVGAGI. The CDR3 reads CASSPGTSYYEQYF. CDR3 sequence (DNA): TGTGCCAGCAGTCCCGGGACTTCGTACTACGAGCAGTACTTC.

V usage is TRBV5-1 and J usage is TRBJ2-1; D is possibly TRBD1 (5 bases). The CDR3 is 11 residues long. Trimming cost V 3 bases and J 7 bases, with 5 bases left between them. Germline V CDR1 and CDR2: SGHRS, YFSETQ. The CDR3 DNA reads TGCGCCAGCAGCTACAGGAATGAGCAGTTCTTC. This gives the protein CASSYRNEQFF.

The chain is built from TRBV6-5 and TRBJ2-5; D is unresolved. Per the germline V gene, CDR1 is MNHEY and CDR2 is SVGAGI. The CDR3 is 12 residues long. V lost 10 bases and J 5 bases, leaving 14 bases between the germline ends. CDR3 region: CATRLGPETQYF. Here the CDR3 DNA reads TGTGCCACGCGGTTAGGACCGGAGACCCAGTACTTC.

Notes on this clone: One end of the junction does not line up with germline, which may come from a read error. The chain uses TRBV15 and TRBJ2-3; possible D gene TRBD1, 6 bases. Germline V gene data show CDR1 as LNHNV and CDR2 as YYDKDF (reference sequence). The CDR3 runs 15 residues. DNA for the CDR3: TGTGCCACCAGCAGAGATCTTAGCCGACTCTCGGACAGATTTTTT. Its translation is CATSRDLSRLSDRFF.

The CDR3 here is CASSSGQGSEAFF. As DNA, the CDR3 is TGTGCCAGCAGCTCGGGACAGGGTTCTGAAGCTTTCTTT. The V gene is TRBV11-2, the J gene TRBJ1-1; 9 positions match TRBD1. The CDR3 has 13 residues. Trimming removed 4 bases from V and 6 bases from J; junction bases left unmatched: 3. Germline CDR1 SGHAT, CDR2 FQNNGV.

This chain joins TRBV27 and TRBJ1-2, with a possible D match to TRBD1 (6 bases). The CDR3 consists of 14 residues. Germline assignment: CDR1 MNHEY and CDR2 SMNVEV (reference sequence). The ends were cut back, 8 bases at V and 0 bases at J, with 13 bases in the middle. Here the CDR3 DNA reads TGTGCCAGCGCCCAGGGGCGTGCTAACTATGGCTACACCTTC. Protein sequence: CASAQGRANYGYTF.

CDR3 in amino acids: CASSEYREGETQYF. The CDR3 nucleotides read TGTGCCAGCAGTGAATACAGGGAAGGAGAGACCCAGTACTTC. V and J are TRBV6-5 and TRBJ2-5; D is possibly TRBD1 (6 bases). The CDR3 runs 14 residues. Germline V gene sequence: CDR1 MNHEY, CDR2 SVGAGI. V dropped 5 bases and J dropped 4 bases, with 14 bases sitting between them.

J is TRBJ1-5 and V is TRBV9, with D possibly matching TRBD1 (5 bases). CDR1 and CDR2 from the germline V gene are SGDLS and YYNGEE. Trimming shortened V by 3 bases and J by 1 base, and 5 bases separated the two germline ends. The CDR3 is made up of 13 amino acids. The CDR3 DNA reads as TGTGCCAGCAGCGAGGGGAGCAATCAGCCCCAGCATTTT. Its protein product is CASSEGSNQPQHF.

This clone appeared a few times. The CDR3 here is CSAAIGGEYNEQFF. The CDR3 DNA reads TGCAGCGCTGCCATTGGCGGGGAATACAATGAGCAGTTCTTC. The rearrangement joins TRBV29-1 to TRBJ2-1; a weak D match, TRBD2 (6 bases). The germline CDR1 and CDR2 sequences are SQVTM and ANQGSEA. CDR3 length equals 14 residues. Trimming stripped 7 bases from V and 4 bases from J, with 17 bases between.

This chain uses TRBV13 with TRBJ2-5; D is perhaps TRBD1 or TRBD2 (5 bases each). The V and J ends lost 4 bases and 7 bases respectively, with 19 bases between them. CDR3 length: 15 amino acids. The germline V gene has CDR1 PRHDT and CDR2 FYEKMQ (reference sequence). CDR3 in amino acids: CASSSNGAAGWTQYF. CDR3 in DNA: TGTGCCAGCAGCTCAAACGGGGCAGCAGGGTGGACCCAGTACTTC.

The chain links TRBV27 to TRBJ1-5; no reliable D call. Germline CDR1 is MNHEY and CDR2 is SMNVEV (reference sequence). The ends were cut back, 5 bases at V and 2 bases at J, with 10 bases in the middle. The CDR3 consists of 14 residues. CDR3 DNA sequence: TGTGCCAGCAGTGCCTCGTCGGGCAATCAGCCCCAGCATTTT. This gives the protein CASSASSGNQPQHF.

The chain combines TRBV9 with TRBJ2-1; D gene ambiguous. CDR3 length: 15 amino acids. Germline values: CDR1 SGDLS, CDR2 YYNGEE. Trimming took 0 bases from V and 2 from J, leaving 9 bases between them. The CDR3 is CASSVGVGPYNEQFF. The CDR3 bases are TGTGCCAGCAGCGTAGGCGTCGGACCCTACAATGAGCAGTTCTTC.

In DNA form, the CDR3 reads TGCGCCAGCAGCGGACCAGTTGTGCCTGGGGCCAACGTCCTGACTTTC. Its protein product is CASSGPVVPGANVLTF. The V and J genes are TRBV4-1 and TRBJ2-6; D uncertain. Trimming removed 5 bases from V and 2 bases from J, with 13 bases in between. The length of the CDR3 is 16 residues. Germline V CDR1 and CDR2: MGHRA, YSYEKL.

J is TRBJ2-7 and V is TRBV27; D gene unclear. Germline CDR1 is MNHEY and CDR2 is SMNVEV (reference sequence). The V end was cut by 3 bases, the J end by 0 bases, with 9 bases between. This CDR3 has 14 amino acids. The CDR3 here is CASSFVATSYEQYF. CDR3 DNA: TGTGCCAGCAGTTTCGTGGCGACCTCCTACGAGCAGTACTTC.

V usage is TRBV2 and J usage is TRBJ2-7; TRBD1 matches at 7 bases. Germline V gene sequence: CDR1 SNHLY, CDR2 FYNNEI. With V trimmed by 3 bases and J by 2 bases, 7 bases remained unmatched. CDR3 length: 15 residues. The CDR3 DNA sequence: TGTGCCAGCAGTGACCTGACAGGGAAAGCCTACGAGCAGTACTTC. Its protein is CASSDLTGKAYEQYF.

This clone occurred a few times. The rearrangement links TRBV5-1 to TRBJ2-7; possible D gene TRBD1, 6 bases. The germline V and J ends were trimmed by 1 base and 2 bases, with 10 bases remaining between them. Germline loops: CDR1 SGHRS, CDR2 YFSETQ. CDR3 length: 14 amino acids. For the CDR3, the DNA is TGCGCCAGCAGCTTGCGGGACATTACCTACGAGCAGTACTTC. Translating it yields CASSLRDITYEQYF.

The V gene is TRBV27, the J gene TRBJ1-2; D not resolved. Germline V gene lookup returns CDR1 MNHEY and CDR2 SMNVEV (reference sequence). Trimming took off 6 bases at V and 2 bases at J, with 16 bases between the two ends. The CDR3 totals 15 residues. The CDR3 reads CASSWRGTANYGYTF. Written as DNA, the CDR3 is TGTGCCAGCAGCTGGCGGGGAACAGCCAACTATGGCTACACCTTC.

This clone was found a few times. This chain links TRBV9 with TRBJ2-7, with D perhaps being TRBD1 or TRBD2 (5 bases each). V was shortened by 4 bases and J by 3 bases, with 14 bases between the two germline ends. CDR3 length equals 14 residues. Germline V CDR1 and CDR2: SGDLS, YYNGEE. The CDR3 sequence: CASSKRGEDYEQYF. The CDR3 DNA reads as TGTGCCAGCAGCAAGAGGGGCGAGGACTACGAGCAGTACTTC.

The V call is TRBV29-1, the J call TRBJ1-4, with no clear D. The germline V gene has CDR1 SQVTM and CDR2 ANQGSEA. V dropped 5 bases and J dropped 7 bases, with 11 bases sitting between them. CDR3 length: 12 residues. The CDR3 loop reads CSVNADGEKLFF. The CDR3 DNA sequence: TGCAGCGTTAATGCGGACGGTGAAAAACTGTTTTTT.

The V gene is TRBV19, the J gene TRBJ1-5; possibly TRBD1 for D (5 bases). Trimming stripped 5 bases from V and 4 bases from J, with 15 bases between. Germline-derived CDR1 and CDR2 are LNHDA and SQIVND (reference sequence). The CDR3 covers 15 residues. For the CDR3, the DNA is TGTGCCAGTAGTCCCTTCGACAGTCCGAATCAGCCCCAGCATTTT. Translation gives CASSPFDSPNQPQHF.

This clone has just a few counts. The V and J genes are TRBV29-1 and TRBJ2-5; D possibly corresponds to TRBD1 (6 bases). Germline V gives CDR1 SQVTM, CDR2 ANQGSEA. The CDR3 is made up of 18 amino acids. The V gene lost 0 bases and the J gene lost 1 base, with 21 bases spanning the gap. The CDR3 DNA reads TGCAGCGTTGAAGATCGGGGACATCGCCTTCCCTCCCAAGAGACCCAGTACTTC. Its translation is CSVEDRGHRLPSQETQYF.